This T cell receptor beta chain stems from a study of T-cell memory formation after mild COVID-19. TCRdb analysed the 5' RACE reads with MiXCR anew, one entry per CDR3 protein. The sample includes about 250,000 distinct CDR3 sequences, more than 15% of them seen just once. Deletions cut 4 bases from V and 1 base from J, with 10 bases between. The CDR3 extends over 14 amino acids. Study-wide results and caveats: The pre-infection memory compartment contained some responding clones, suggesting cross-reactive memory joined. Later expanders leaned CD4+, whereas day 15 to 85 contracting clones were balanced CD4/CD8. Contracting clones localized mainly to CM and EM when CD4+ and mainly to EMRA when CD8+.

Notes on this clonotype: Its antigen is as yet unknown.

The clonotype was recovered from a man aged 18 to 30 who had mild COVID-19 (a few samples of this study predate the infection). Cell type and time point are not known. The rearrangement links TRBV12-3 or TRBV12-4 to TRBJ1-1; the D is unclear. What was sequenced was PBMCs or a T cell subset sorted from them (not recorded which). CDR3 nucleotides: TGTGCCAGCAGTTCCTTCGGAGGGAACACTGAAGCTTTCTTT. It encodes CASSSFGGNTEAFF.